This note documents a single TCR beta chain sequence. The target antigen is unknown. This specimen belongs to a study of Tregs in tolerant kidney transplant recipients. Study findings and constraints: Donor-specific Treg expansion exceeded global Treg expansion in tolerant patients, suggesting antigen drive. Findings come from small patient numbers and require larger validation.

Sequenced by immunoSEQ multiplex PCR; TCRdb stores in-frame clones only, minus some. This table holds about 48,000 clones. This TCR was recovered from a human donor who received a combined kidney and bone marrow transplant. The sequencing here drew on CD4+ T cells from blood, taken before the transplant.

CDR3 sequence reads: CASSPPGQIYTF. The covered CDR3 bases are TGTGCCAGCTCACCCCCGGGACAGATC. This chain links TRBV18 with TRBJ1-2; 7 bases fit TRBD1. The CDR3 extends 3 residues past the end of the read, so its final part is completed from the germline J gene. Germline V gene data show CDR1 as KGHSH and CDR2 as LQKENI. This CDR3 spans 12 amino acids.